This TCR beta chain was sequenced in a study of immunodeficiency (dated 2019 in TCRdb). Describing the broader study: To search for oligoclonality and VDJ recombination defects, the researchers carried out a repertoire analysis. Results the study describes overall, beyond this receptor: Based on top-100 and total clonotype frequencies, severe oligoclonality showed up in patient CD8+ T cells, whereas patient CD4+ T cells did not show severe oligoclonality. In entropy comparisons, n=3 (open circles) was shown for patients versus healthy controls, and a thymic development effect was only suggested as possible. Restricted TRB V-J pairing and lower productive entropy were observed in patient CD8+ T cells compared with control CD8+ T cells.

Before TCR sequencing, CD3+CD8+ T cells were sorted from fresh PBMCs. As to this clone: The antigen this receptor binds is unknown. No much larger clone is present one base from it, and per-base qualities are unavailable.

Genomic DNA was isolated using the QIAamp DNA Blood Mini Kit and then sent out for immunoSEQ repertoire analysis. Using a standard quantity of genomic DNA template, multiplex PCR was run to amplify the CDR3 regions. An Illumina platform was used to sequence the PCR products. The source study handled its data this way. Alignment of sequences was done against a reference, and the V, D and J gene definitions came from IMGT. To eliminate PCR and sequencing errors, a nearest-neighbor clustering algorithm combined closely related sequences. V, D and J usage in productive unique and total sequences was analyzed using ImmunoSEQ Analyzer tools and R version 3.6.1. The clones in this table, taken by TCRdb from immuneACCESS, are in-frame only. Not every clone is retained; where verified, under half of the shortfall comes from an unresolved V gene, and the cause of the rest is unknown. V and J calls and clone size follow that table, whereas D and trimming were derived from the DNA. The sample table holds 850 to 1,300 clones, of which around 90% were seen once. Of the sample, roughly 1.4% is held by the ten largest clones.

The trim is 3 bases for V and 4 bases for J, with a gap of 11 bases between the germline ends. The CDR3 starts with the cysteine, ends with the phenylalanine, and has 15 residues. Solely the CDR3 DNA is kept, with 45 bases framed from the first base. CDR1 is given as KGHDR and CDR2 as SFDVKD, both from the germline V gene. The sequencing sample was made of CD8+ T cells from blood. This sequence was found in a female donor. The rearrangement joined TRBV24-1 to TRBJ2-2; possibly the D gene is TRBD1, per 6 matching bases. The CDR3 reads as follows: CATSDADRLTGELFF. The DNA reads as follows: TGTGCCACCAGTGATGCCGACAGGCTCACCGGGGAGCTGTTTTTT.